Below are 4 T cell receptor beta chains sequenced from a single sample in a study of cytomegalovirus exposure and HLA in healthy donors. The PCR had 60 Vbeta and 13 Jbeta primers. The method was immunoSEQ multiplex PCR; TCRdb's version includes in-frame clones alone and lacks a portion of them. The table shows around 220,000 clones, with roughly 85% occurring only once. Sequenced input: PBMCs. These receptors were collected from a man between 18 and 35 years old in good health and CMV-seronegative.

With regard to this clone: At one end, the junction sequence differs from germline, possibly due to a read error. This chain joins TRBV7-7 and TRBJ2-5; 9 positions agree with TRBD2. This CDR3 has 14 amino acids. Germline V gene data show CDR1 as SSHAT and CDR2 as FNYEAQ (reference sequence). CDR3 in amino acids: CASSPAGGRETQYF. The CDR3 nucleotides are TGTGCTAGCAGTCCAGCGGGGGGCCGGGAGACCCAGTACTTC. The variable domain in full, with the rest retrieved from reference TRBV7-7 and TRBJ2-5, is GAGVSQSPRYKVTKRGQDVTLRCDPISSHATLYWYQQALGQGPEFLTYFNYEAQPDKSGLPSDRFSAERPEGSISTLTIQRTEQRDSAMYRCASSPAGGRETQYFGPGTRLLVL.

The CDR3 DNA sequence: TGTGCCAGTACCACCGGGACACCGCCTAACTATGGCTACACCTTC. This sequence encodes CASTTGTPPNYGYTF. The V call is TRBV19, the J call TRBJ1-2; possible D gene TRBD1, 6 bases. CDR1 is LNHDA and CDR2 is SQIVND in the germline V gene (reference sequence). Deletions cut 7 bases from V and 0 bases from J, with 15 bases between. This CDR3 region has 15 residues.

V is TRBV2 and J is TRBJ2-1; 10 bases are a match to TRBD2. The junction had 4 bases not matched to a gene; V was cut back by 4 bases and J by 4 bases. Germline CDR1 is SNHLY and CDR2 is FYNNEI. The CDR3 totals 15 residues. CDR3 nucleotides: TGTGCCAGCAGTGCGACTAGCGGGTCTTACAATGAGCAGTTCTTC. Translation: CASSATSGSYNEQFF.

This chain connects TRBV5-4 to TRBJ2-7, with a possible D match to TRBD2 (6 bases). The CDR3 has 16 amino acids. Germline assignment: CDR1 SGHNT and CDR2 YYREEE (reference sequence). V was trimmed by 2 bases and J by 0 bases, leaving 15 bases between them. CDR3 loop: CASSFGAAGSSYEQYF. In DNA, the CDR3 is TGTGCCAGCAGCTTTGGGGCGGCGGGGAGCTCCTACGAGCAGTACTTC.